One sample yielded the 30 T cell receptor beta chains listed below, sequenced in a study of cytomegalovirus exposure and HLA in healthy donors. PCR amplification relied on 60 Vbeta primers (plus 13 Jbeta primers). Only in-frame clones appear in the TCRdb table, and some are missing; sequencing was by immunoSEQ multiplex PCR. The table lists 90,000 to 140,000 clones, 76% of them singletons. Material for sequencing was PBMCs. The origin of the receptors is a man aged 35-49 years in good health and CMV-seropositive.

The chain has TRBV6-6 and TRBJ1-4; TRBD1 matches at 9 bases. Germline CDR1 MNHNY, CDR2 SVGAGI (reference sequence). V gave up 6 bases and J gave up 7 bases; unmatched junction bases: 6. The CDR3 covers 14 residues. The CDR3 nucleotides read TGTGCCAGCAGCCAACAGGGGGCGCGTGAAAAACTGTTTTTT. Its protein is CASSQQGAREKLFF.

The CDR3, as DNA: TGTGCCAGCAGCTTCGGGGGGGGGTTCTCCGGGGAGCTGTTTTTT. Its protein product is CASSFGGGFSGELFF. The V call is TRBV11-3, the J call TRBJ2-2, with 8 bases matching TRBD2. This CDR3 comprises 15 residues. The germline gives CDR1 SGHNT, CDR2 YENEEA. J gave up 6 bases and V 3 bases, and 6 bases lay outside the gene matches.

The chain combines TRBV7-2 with TRBJ2-7; 9 positions match TRBD2. Germline CDR1 and CDR2: SGHTA and FQGNSA. CDR3 length: 16 amino acids. J lost 4 bases, V lost 3 bases, and 10 bases had no gene match. The CDR3 protein is CASSLLAASGEYEQYF. In nucleotides, the CDR3 is TGTGCCAGCAGCTTGTTAGCCGCTAGCGGGGAATACGAGCAGTACTTC.

The chain combines TRBV13 with TRBJ2-6, with D possibly being TRBD1 (5 bases). Deletions cut 2 bases from V and 0 bases from J, with 17 bases between. Germline V gene data show CDR1 as PRHDT and CDR2 as FYEKMQ (reference sequence). This CDR3 region has 19 residues. The CDR3, as DNA: TGTGCCAGCAGCTTACAAAGAGCAGGGAACCCCTCTGGGGCCAACGTCCTGACTTTC. It translates to CASSLQRAGNPSGANVLTF.

The rearrangement links TRBV15 to TRBJ2-1, with TRBD2 as a possible D gene (5 bases). V was shortened by 3 bases and J by 4 bases, with 16 bases between the two germline ends. The V gene's germline CDR1 is LNHNV and CDR2 YYDKDF (reference sequence). The CDR3 loop spans 16 amino acids. Here the CDR3 reads CATSRLGLGLYNEQFF. DNA for the CDR3: TGTGCCACCAGCAGGTTAGGACTCGGATTATACAATGAGCAGTTCTTC.

V usage is TRBV18 and J usage is TRBJ1-2, with TRBD1 matching 9 bases. J lost 4 bases, V lost 2 bases, and 2 bases had no gene match. CDR1 KGHSH and CDR2 LQKENI come from the germline V gene. The CDR3 sequence is 14 residues long. The CDR3 DNA reads TGTGCCAGCTCACCAGGGACAGGGAGCTATGGCTACACCTTC. Translation: CASSPGTGSYGYTF. Full variable domain (missing parts from reference TRBV18 and TRBJ1-2): NAGVMQNPRHLVRRRGQEARLRCSPMKGHSHVYWYRQLPEEGLKFMVYLQKENIIDESGMPKERFSAEFPKEGPSILRIQQVVRGDSAAYFCASSPGTGSYGYTFGSGTRLTVV.

The rearrangement uses TRBV28 and TRBJ2-3; D might be TRBD1 (6 bases). The CDR3 totals 15 residues. The V gene's germline CDR1 is MDHEN and CDR2 SYDVKM. V was trimmed by 5 bases and J by 0 bases, leaving 12 bases between them. The DNA of the CDR3 is TGTGCCAGCAGTCTGCGGACAGTAAGCACAGATACGCAGTATTTT. Its translation: CASSLRTVSTDTQYF.

The chain is built from TRBV27 and TRBJ2-3, with a possible D match to TRBD2 (6 bases). The V gene's germline CDR1 is MNHEY and CDR2 SMNVEV (reference sequence). Trimming took off 2 bases at V and 6 bases at J, with 18 bases between the two ends. The CDR3 length is 16 residues. CDR3 bases: TGTGCCAGCAGTTTAGGAGTCCCGGGAGTGCAGGATACGCAGTATTTT. Protein product: CASSLGVPGVQDTQYF.

CDR3 coding DNA: TGTGCCAGCAGTTTGGGGGGACAGGGGAACACTGAAGCTTTCTTT. It is translated as CASSLGGQGNTEAFF. J is TRBJ1-1 and V is TRBV27; 9 bases agree with TRBD1. Trimming took 3 bases from V and 1 from J; bases not matched to a gene: 3. Germline CDR1 MNHEY, CDR2 SMNVEV (reference sequence). The CDR3 spans 15 residues.

The chain employs TRBV15 and TRBJ2-5; D gene uncertain. V dropped 4 bases and J dropped 3 bases, with 12 bases sitting between them. This CDR3 contains 14 residues. Germline V gives CDR1 LNHNV, CDR2 YYDKDF (reference sequence). CDR3 amino acids: CATSTGDPKETQYF. The CDR3 nucleotides are TGTGCCACCAGCACAGGCGATCCAAAAGAGACCCAGTACTTC.

V gene TRBV30 combines with J gene TRBJ1-6, with TRBD1 matching over 9 bases. This CDR3 spans 17 amino acids. With V trimmed by 0 bases and J by 7 bases, 10 bases remained unmatched. The germline gives CDR1 GTSNPN, CDR2 SVGIG (reference sequence). CDR3 sequence: CAWSVQGTGKGNSPLHF. The CDR3 bases are TGTGCCTGGAGTGTCCAAGGGACAGGGAAGGGAAATTCACCCCTCCACTTT.

This clone appeared a single time. The CDR3 nucleotides are TGTGCCAGCAGTGAGGAGGAGTATGGCTACACCTTC. It encodes CASSEEEYGYTF. This chain links TRBV2 with TRBJ1-2; D remains unclear. V shed 3 bases and J shed 5 bases, with 7 bases lying between them. Germline V gene data show CDR1 as SNHLY and CDR2 as FYNNEI. This CDR3 is 12 amino acids long.

The rearrangement links TRBV5-6 to TRBJ1-1; 8 positions match TRBD1. After removal of 4 bases from V and 3 bases from J, the junction contained 2 bases not matched to a gene. This CDR3 spans 13 amino acids. Germline lookup yields CDR1 SGHDT and CDR2 YYEEEE. The CDR3 reads CASSEDRDTEAFF. CDR3 nucleotide sequence: TGTGCCAGCAGCGAGGACAGGGACACTGAAGCTTTCTTT.

The chain links TRBV5-5 to TRBJ1-5; 8 bases are a match to TRBD1. J gave up 9 bases and V 3 bases, and 11 bases lay outside the gene matches. Per germline, CDR1 SGHKS and CDR2 YYEKEE (reference sequence). CDR3 length: 15 residues. CDR3 bases: TGTGCCAGCAGCTCGCTGGGACAGGCCGATGGGCCCCAGCATTTT. Encoded protein: CASSSLGQADGPQHF.

This chain joins TRBV2 and TRBJ2-2; D perhaps matches TRBD1 (6 bases). V dropped 7 bases and J dropped 4 bases, with 16 bases sitting between them. Germline CDR1 SNHLY, CDR2 FYNNEI. This CDR3 spans 15 amino acids. The CDR3 loop is CASKIQGTFTGELFF. In DNA, the CDR3 is TGTGCCAGCAAGATTCAGGGGACCTTCACCGGGGAGCTGTTTTTT.

The chain joins TRBV27 to TRBJ2-2; TRBD1 agrees at 9 bases. Germline V gives CDR1 MNHEY, CDR2 SMNVEV (reference sequence). This CDR3 spans 18 amino acids. After removal of 4 bases from V and 6 bases from J, the junction contained 15 bases not matched to a gene. The CDR3 region is CASSSQIYGDRVAGELFF. CDR3 nucleotide sequence: TGTGCCAGCAGTTCCCAAATTTACGGGGACAGGGTCGCCGGGGAGCTGTTTTTT.

This clone was counted a single time. The CDR3 region is CASSTGGSAQPQHF. For the CDR3, the DNA is TGCGCCAGCAGCACAGGGGGTTCGGCTCAGCCCCAGCATTTT. J is TRBJ1-5 and V is TRBV10-2, with 8 bases matching TRBD1. The germline V gene encodes CDR1 WSHSY and CDR2 SAAADI. The CDR3 runs to 14 residues. Trimming removed 6 bases from V and 6 bases from J; junction bases left unmatched: 7.

The chain has TRBV7-2 and TRBJ1-2; 8 bases are shared with TRBD1. V lost 7 bases to trimming and J lost 0 bases; unmatched junction nucleotides: 4. From germline, CDR1 is SGHTA and CDR2 FQGNSA. The CDR3 has 14 amino acids. CDR3 residues: CASNTGGANYGYTF. The CDR3 nucleotides are TGTGCCAGCAATACAGGGGGGGCTAACTATGGCTACACCTTC.

The V call is TRBV5-1, the J call TRBJ1-3; D is undetermined. The germline CDR1 and CDR2 sequences are SGHRS and YFSETQ. This CDR3 is built from 14 residues. V gave up 5 bases and J gave up 0 bases, with 9 bases separating them. The CDR3 sequence: CASSEKPSGNTIYF. CDR3 DNA sequence: TGCGCCAGCAGTGAGAAACCCTCTGGAAACACCATATATTTT.

The chain is built from TRBV15 and TRBJ1-1, with a possible D match to TRBD1 (5 bases). This CDR3 contains 15 residues. The germline gives CDR1 LNHNV, CDR2 YYDKDF (reference sequence). V lost 1 base, J lost 6 bases, and 15 bases lay in between. The CDR3: CATSRVAWGVPEAFF. DNA of the CDR3: TGTGCCACCAGCAGAGTCGCGTGGGGGGTACCTGAAGCTTTCTTT.

This chain joins TRBV2 and TRBJ1-2, with 8 nucleotides matching TRBD1. The CDR3 loop spans 13 amino acids. Germline CDR1 and CDR2: SNHLY and FYNNEI. V dropped 5 bases and J dropped 6; count of bases not matched to a gene: 5. The CDR3 loop is CASSFRGQDGYTF. For the CDR3, the DNA is TGTGCCAGCAGTTTCAGGGGGCAGGATGGCTACACCTTC.

The CDR3 region is CASSFSALNPNEQFF. The CDR3 DNA follows: TGTGCCAGCAGCTTTAGCGCGCTGAACCCCAATGAGCAGTTCTTC. The chain combines TRBV7-2 with TRBJ2-1, with a weak D call TRBD2 (5 bases). The CDR3 contains 15 residues. Germline V gene sequence: CDR1 SGHTA, CDR2 FQGNSA. V was clipped by 3 bases and J by 6 bases, with 15 bases between them.

The rearrangement uses TRBV6-5 and TRBJ2-4; no clear D. CDR3 length: 12 amino acids. The germline V and J ends were trimmed by 4 bases and 3 bases, with 4 bases remaining between them. Germline-derived CDR1 and CDR2 are MNHEY and SVGAGI. DNA for the CDR3: TGTGCCAGCAGTTCCGGCAAAAACATTCAGTACTTC. This sequence encodes CASSSGKNIQYF.

This clone has a handful of counts. J is TRBJ2-6 and V is TRBV19; 10 nucleotides align to TRBD2. CDR1 LNHDA and CDR2 SQIVND come from the germline V gene (reference sequence). This CDR3 is 17 amino acids long. V gave up 5 bases and J gave up 3 bases; unmatched junction bases: 7. As DNA, the CDR3 is TGTGCCAGTAGTCCCTCTAGCGGGGGAGGTGGGGCCAACGTCCTGACTTTC. This gives the protein CASSPSSGGGGANVLTF.

This clone has just a few counts. This chain links TRBV7-9 with TRBJ2-7, with D possibly matching TRBD2 (7 bases). From germline, CDR1 is SEHNR and CDR2 FQNEAQ (reference sequence). The length of the CDR3 is 14 residues. V lost 5 bases, J lost 3 bases, and 14 bases lay in between. DNA of the CDR3: TGTGCCAGCAGCGAGGCGGGGGCTAGCTACGAGCAGTACTTC. Encoded protein: CASSEAGASYEQYF.

This clone was counted only a few times. This chain uses TRBV27 with TRBJ1-5; 10 positions agree with TRBD1. Unmatched junction bases numbered 8, after V lost 2 bases and J lost 1 base. The CDR3 consists of 18 residues. Germline V gene lookup returns CDR1 MNHEY and CDR2 SMNVEV (reference sequence). This chain's CDR3 is CASSLRPTGGNSNQPQHF. The CDR3 DNA reads TGTGCCAGCAGTTTACGCCCGACAGGGGGCAACAGCAATCAGCCCCAGCATTTT.

The chain combines TRBV4-1 with TRBJ2-7; 11 nucleotides align to TRBD2. The CDR3 sequence is 16 residues long. V shed 5 bases and J 2 bases; nucleotides not matched to a gene: 8. Germline values: CDR1 MGHRA, CDR2 YSYEKL. The CDR3 is CASSGPGTSGAYEQYF. CDR3 coding DNA: TGCGCCAGCAGCGGCCCCGGGACTAGCGGTGCCTACGAGCAGTACTTC.

The chain employs TRBV10-3 and TRBJ1-3; no clear D gene. The CDR3 has 15 amino acids. CDR1 is ENHRY and CDR2 is SYGVKD in the germline V gene. V lost 7 bases to trimming and J lost 0 bases, with 13 bases between them. CDR3 residues: CAITAEGSSGNTIYF. CDR3 DNA: TGTGCCATCACTGCGGAAGGGAGCTCTGGAAACACCATATATTTT.

The V and J genes are TRBV7-8 and TRBJ2-5; 8 bases align to TRBD1. Germline assignment: CDR1 SGHVS and CDR2 FQNEAQ. Trimming cost V 1 base and J 5 bases; bases outside gene matches: 12. The CDR3 spans 17 residues. The CDR3 DNA follows: TGTGCCAGCAGCTTAGGGGGGGCAGGGGGCGGTGGGGAGACCCAGTACTTC. Its protein product is CASSLGGAGGGGETQYF.

The rearrangement joins TRBV5-4 to TRBJ2-5; 8 bases line up with TRBD2. Per the germline V gene, CDR1 is SGHNT and CDR2 is YYREEE (reference sequence). V lost 3 bases to trimming and J lost 5 bases; unmatched junction nucleotides: 9. The CDR3 is 15 residues long. The CDR3 DNA reads as TGTGCCAGCAGCTCGCCGGGGGGGGCGGGGGAGACCCAGTACTTC. Translation: CASSSPGGAGETQYF.